This TCR beta chain was obtained from a study of human T cells and chemical hapten exposure. Unique molecular identifiers were attached to individual cDNA molecules during library preparation. In the original workflow: TCR counts had a median of 95,638 per sample and spanned roughly 23,224 to 750,000. TCRdb redid the calling of the RACE reads with MiXCR, one entry per CDR3 protein. V and J calls and clone size were set by TCRdb, not the authors. The repertoire holds 65,000 or so distinct CDR3 sequences, with around 6.1% as singletons. Time point: healthy volunteer bleed at 6 weeks. The study extracted total RNA from unfractionated whole blood. The receptor was isolated from a female donor in good health. Some clones in this sample may be carry-over from other donors' samples. The material sequenced was whole blood.

This CDR3 is CASRTQGILDSPLHF. The CDR3 DNA reads as TGTGCCAGCAGAACACAGGGGATTTTGGATTCACCCCTCCACTTT. This sequence joins TRBV6-2 or TRBV6-3 and TRBJ1-6; TRBD1 matches at 7 bases. Germline V gene sequence: CDR1 MNHEY, CDR2 SVGEGT. This CDR3 region has 15 residues. V lost 6 bases and J lost 8; bases outside the gene matches: 10.